This T cell receptor beta chain appears in the sequencing data of a study of T cell responses to AZD1222 COVID-19 vaccine. Data came from immunoSEQ multiplex PCR; TCRdb stores just in-frame clones and leaves some out. The data contain some 120,000 clones, about 85% of them singletons. This clone was counted a single time. The CDR3 length is 13 residues. V was shortened by 3 bases and J by 9 bases, with 13 bases between the two germline ends. Germline CDR1 reads KGHDR; CDR2 reads SFDVKD. Sample: peripheral blood, taken on day 0 of AZD1222 vaccination. The receptor was isolated from an adult in good health. The chain recombines TRBV24-1 with TRBJ1-2; possible D gene TRBD1, 6 bases. In nucleotides, the CDR3 is TGTGCCACCAGTGATGAGGACAGAAGCAGCTACACCTTC. It yields the protein CATSDEDRSSYTF.